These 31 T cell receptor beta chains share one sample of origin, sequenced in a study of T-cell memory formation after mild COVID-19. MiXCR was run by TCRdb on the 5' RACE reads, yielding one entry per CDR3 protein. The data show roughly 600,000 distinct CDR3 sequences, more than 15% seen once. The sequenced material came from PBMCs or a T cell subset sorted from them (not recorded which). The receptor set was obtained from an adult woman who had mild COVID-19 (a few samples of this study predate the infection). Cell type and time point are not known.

CDR3 bases: TGTGCCACCAGTGGCCCAGTCGGGGGGGGACATAAACCTGAAGCTTTCTTT. Protein: CATSGPVGGGHKPEAFF. J is TRBJ1-1 and V is TRBV24-1; a possible D gene is TRBD1 (6 bases). The CDR3 is made up of 17 amino acids. Between the trimmed V and J ends, which lost 5 bases and 6 bases, there was a span of 24 bases. CDR1 and CDR2 from the germline V gene are KGHDR and SFDVKD.

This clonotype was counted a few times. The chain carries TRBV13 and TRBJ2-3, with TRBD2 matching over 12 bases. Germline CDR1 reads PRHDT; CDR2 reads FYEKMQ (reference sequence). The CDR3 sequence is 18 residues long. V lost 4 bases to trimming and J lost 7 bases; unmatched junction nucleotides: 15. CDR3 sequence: CASSSRRTSGDDLNTQYF. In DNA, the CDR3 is TGTGCCAGCAGCTCCCGCAGGACTAGCGGGGACGACCTAAATACGCAGTATTTT.

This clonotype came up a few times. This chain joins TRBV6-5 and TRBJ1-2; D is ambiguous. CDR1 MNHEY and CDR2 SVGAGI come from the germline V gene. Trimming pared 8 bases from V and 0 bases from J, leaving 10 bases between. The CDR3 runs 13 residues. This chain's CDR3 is CASRVGPNYGYTF. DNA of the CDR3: TGTGCCAGCCGTGTCGGTCCTAACTATGGCTACACCTTC.

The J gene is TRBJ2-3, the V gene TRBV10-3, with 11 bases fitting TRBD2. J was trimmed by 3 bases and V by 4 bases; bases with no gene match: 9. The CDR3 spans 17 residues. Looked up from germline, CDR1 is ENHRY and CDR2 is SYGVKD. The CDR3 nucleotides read TGTGCCATCAGTGGATCCTTAGCGGGGGGGCGTACAGATACGCAGTATTTT. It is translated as CAISGSLAGGRTDTQYF.

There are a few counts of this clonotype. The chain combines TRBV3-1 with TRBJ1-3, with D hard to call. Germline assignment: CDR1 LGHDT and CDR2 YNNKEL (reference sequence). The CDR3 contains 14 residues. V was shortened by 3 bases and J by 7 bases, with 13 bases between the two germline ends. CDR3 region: CASSQDPGRNTIYF. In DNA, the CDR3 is TGTGCCAGCAGCCAGGACCCCGGGCGGAACACCATATATTTT.

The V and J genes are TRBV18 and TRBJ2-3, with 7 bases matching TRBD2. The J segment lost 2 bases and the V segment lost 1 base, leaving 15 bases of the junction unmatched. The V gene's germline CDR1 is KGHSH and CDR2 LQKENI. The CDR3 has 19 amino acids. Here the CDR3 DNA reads TGTGCCAGCTCACCACAGTGGCTAGCGGAACAACAAATCACAGATACGCAGTATTTT. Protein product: CASSPQWLAEQQITDTQYF.

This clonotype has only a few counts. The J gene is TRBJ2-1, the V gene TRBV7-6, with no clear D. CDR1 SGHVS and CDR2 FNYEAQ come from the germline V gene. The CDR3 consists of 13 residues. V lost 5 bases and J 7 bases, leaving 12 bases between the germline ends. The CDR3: CASSHLQRNEQFF. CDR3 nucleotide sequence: TGTGCCAGCAGCCACCTACAGAGGAATGAGCAGTTCTTC.

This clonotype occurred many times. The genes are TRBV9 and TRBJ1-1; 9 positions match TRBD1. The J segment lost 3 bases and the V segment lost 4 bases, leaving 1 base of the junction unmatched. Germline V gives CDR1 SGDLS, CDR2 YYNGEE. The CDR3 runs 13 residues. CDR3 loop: CASSRDRDTEAFF. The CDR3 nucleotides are TGTGCCAGCAGCCGGGACAGGGACACTGAAGCTTTCTTT.

The CDR3 DNA reads as TGTGCCAGCAGCTTGGGGCTAGCGGGGCTCCATGAGCAGTTCTTC. It encodes CASSLGLAGLHEQFF. V and J are TRBV5-8 and TRBJ2-1; 9 bases fit TRBD2. The J segment lost 8 bases and the V segment lost 0 bases, leaving 6 bases of the junction unmatched. The CDR3 has 15 amino acids. Germline CDR1 is SGHTS and CDR2 is YDEGEE.

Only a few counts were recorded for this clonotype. In DNA, the CDR3 is TGTGCCAGCTCACCTTCGACAGCGAACACTGAAGCTTTCTTT. This encodes CASSPSTANTEAFF. The chain joins TRBV18 to TRBJ1-1, with D tentatively TRBD1 (5 bases). Germline V lookup: CDR1 KGHSH, CDR2 LQKENI. The CDR3 covers 14 residues. V dropped 3 bases and J dropped 1 base, with 9 bases sitting between them.

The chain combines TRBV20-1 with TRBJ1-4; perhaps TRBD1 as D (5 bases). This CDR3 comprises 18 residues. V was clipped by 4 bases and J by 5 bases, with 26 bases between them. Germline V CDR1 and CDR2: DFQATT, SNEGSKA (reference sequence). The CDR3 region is CSAIRLVGTEVYNEKLFF. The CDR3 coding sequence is TGCAGTGCTATAAGATTAGTGGGGACGGAAGTCTACAATGAAAAACTGTTTTTT.

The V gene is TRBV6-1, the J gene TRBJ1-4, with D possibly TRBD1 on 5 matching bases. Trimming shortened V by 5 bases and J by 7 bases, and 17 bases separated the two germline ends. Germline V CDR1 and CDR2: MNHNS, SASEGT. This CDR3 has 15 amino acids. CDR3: CASSPLGRESEKLFF. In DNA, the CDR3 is TGTGCCAGCAGTCCCCTGGGCAGGGAGAGTGAAAAACTGTTTTTT.

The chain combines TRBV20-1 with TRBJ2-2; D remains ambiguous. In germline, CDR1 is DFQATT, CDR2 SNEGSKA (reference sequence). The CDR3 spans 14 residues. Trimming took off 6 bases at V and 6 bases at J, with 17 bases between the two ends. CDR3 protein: CSALDHNKPGELFF. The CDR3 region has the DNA TGCAGTGCCCTGGACCACAACAAACCCGGGGAGCTGTTTTTT.

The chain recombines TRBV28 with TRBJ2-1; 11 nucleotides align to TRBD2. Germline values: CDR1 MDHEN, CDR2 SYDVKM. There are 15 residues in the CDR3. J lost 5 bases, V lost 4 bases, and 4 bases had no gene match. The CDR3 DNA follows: TGTGCCAGCAGTTCCGCGGGACTAGCGGACAATGAGCAGTTCTTC. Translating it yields CASSSAGLADNEQFF.

CDR3 sequence: CASSLDRGAYGYTF. DNA for the CDR3: TGCGCCAGCAGCTTGGACAGGGGTGCCTATGGCTACACCTTC. The chain is built from TRBV5-1 and TRBJ1-2, with 7 nucleotides matching TRBD1. CDR1 and CDR2 from the germline V gene are SGHRS and YFSETQ. The CDR3 is 14 amino acids. J was trimmed by 4 bases and V by 0 bases; bases with no gene match: 3.

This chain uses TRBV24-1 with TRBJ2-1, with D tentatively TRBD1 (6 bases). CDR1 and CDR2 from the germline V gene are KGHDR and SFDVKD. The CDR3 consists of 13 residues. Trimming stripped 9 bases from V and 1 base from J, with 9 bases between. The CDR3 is CATQRGSYNEQFF. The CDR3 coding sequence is TGTGCCACCCAAAGGGGGTCCTACAATGAGCAGTTCTTC.

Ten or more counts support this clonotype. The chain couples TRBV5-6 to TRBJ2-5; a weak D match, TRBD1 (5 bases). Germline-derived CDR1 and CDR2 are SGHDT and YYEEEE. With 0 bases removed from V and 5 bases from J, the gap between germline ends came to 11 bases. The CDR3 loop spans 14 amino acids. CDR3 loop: CASSLGRVRETQYF. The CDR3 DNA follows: TGTGCCAGCAGCTTGGGCAGGGTCAGGGAGACCCAGTACTTC.

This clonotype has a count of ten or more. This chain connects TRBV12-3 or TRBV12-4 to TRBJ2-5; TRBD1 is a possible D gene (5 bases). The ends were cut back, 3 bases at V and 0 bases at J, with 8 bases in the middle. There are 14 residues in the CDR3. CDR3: CASSLAGYQETQYF. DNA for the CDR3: TGTGCCAGCAGTTTGGCAGGGTACCAAGAGACCCAGTACTTC.

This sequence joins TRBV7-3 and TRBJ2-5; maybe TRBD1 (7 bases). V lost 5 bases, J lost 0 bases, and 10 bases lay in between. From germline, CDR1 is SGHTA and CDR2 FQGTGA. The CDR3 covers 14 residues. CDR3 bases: TGTGCCAGCAGCGCAGGGGGGAACCAAGAGACCCAGTACTTC. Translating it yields CASSAGGNQETQYF.

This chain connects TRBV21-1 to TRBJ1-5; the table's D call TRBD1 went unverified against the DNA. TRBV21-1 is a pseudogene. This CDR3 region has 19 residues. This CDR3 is CASSKDLPDRQHSNQPQHF. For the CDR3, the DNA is TGTGCCAGCAGCAAAGATCTCCCGGACAGACAACATAGCAATCAGCCCCAGCATTTT.

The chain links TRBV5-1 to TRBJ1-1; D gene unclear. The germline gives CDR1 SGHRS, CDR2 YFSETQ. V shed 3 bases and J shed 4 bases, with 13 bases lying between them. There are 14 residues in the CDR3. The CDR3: CASSYGVVGTEAFF. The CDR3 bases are TGCGCCAGCAGCTATGGGGTAGTCGGCACTGAAGCTTTCTTT.

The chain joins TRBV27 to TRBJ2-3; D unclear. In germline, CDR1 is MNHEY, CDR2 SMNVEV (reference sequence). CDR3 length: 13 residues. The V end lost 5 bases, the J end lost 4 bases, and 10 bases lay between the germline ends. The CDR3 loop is CASSTIRADTQYF. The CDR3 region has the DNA TGTGCCAGCAGTACGATCCGGGCAGATACGCAGTATTTT.

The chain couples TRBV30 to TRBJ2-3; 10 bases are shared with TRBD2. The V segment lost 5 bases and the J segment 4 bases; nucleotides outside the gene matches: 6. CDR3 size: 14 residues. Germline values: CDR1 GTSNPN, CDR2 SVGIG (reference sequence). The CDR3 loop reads CAWALAGVADTQYF. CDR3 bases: TGTGCCTGGGCCCTAGCGGGAGTAGCAGATACGCAGTATTTT.

CDR3 sequence reads: CASSVLAGNTDTQYF. In DNA form, the CDR3 reads TGTGCCAGCAGCGTACTAGCGGGGAACACAGATACGCAGTATTTT. V is TRBV9 and J is TRBJ2-3; 9 bases fit TRBD2. Trimming removed 1 base from V and 2 bases from J; junction bases left unmatched: 2. The CDR3 has 15 amino acids. Germline V lookup: CDR1 SGDLS, CDR2 YYNGEE.

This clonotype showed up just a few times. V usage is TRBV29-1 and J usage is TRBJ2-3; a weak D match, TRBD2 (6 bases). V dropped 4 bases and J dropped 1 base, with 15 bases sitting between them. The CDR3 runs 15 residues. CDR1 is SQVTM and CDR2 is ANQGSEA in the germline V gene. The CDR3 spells CSVAFGGPRTDTQYF. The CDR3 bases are TGCAGCGTTGCTTTCGGGGGACCACGCACAGATACGCAGTATTTT.

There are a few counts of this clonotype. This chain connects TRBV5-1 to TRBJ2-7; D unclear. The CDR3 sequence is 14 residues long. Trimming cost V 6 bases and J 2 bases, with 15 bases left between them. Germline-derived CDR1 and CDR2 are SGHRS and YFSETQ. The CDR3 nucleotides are TGCGCCAGCAAGGTGCATGCCGCCGCCTACGAGCAGTACTTC. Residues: CASKVHAAAYEQYF.

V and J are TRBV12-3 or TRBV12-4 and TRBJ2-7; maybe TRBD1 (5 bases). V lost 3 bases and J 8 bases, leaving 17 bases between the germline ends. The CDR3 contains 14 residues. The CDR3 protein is CASSFADIPVQQYF. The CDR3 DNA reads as TGTGCCAGCAGTTTTGCGGACATCCCGGTACAGCAGTACTTC.

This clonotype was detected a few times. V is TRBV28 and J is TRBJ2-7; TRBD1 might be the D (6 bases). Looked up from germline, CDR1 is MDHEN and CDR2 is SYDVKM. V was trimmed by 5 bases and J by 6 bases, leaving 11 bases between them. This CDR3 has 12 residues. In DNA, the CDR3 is TGTGCCAGCAGTCTCGACAGGAGCGAGCAGTACTTC. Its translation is CASSLDRSEQYF.

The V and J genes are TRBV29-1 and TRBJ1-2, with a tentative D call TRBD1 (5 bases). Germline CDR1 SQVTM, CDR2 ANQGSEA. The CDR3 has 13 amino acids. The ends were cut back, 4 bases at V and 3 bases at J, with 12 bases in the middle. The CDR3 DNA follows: TGCAGCGTTGGGGACGTCTCAGACTATGGCTACACCTTC. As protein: CSVGDVSDYGYTF.

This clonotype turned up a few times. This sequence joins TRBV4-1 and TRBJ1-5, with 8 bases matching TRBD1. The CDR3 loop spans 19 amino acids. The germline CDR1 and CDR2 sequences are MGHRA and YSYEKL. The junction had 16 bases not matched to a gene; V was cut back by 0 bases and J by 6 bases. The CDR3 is CASSQDVQGATAGGQPQHF. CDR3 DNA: TGCGCCAGCAGCCAAGATGTTCAGGGGGCAACAGCGGGGGGTCAGCCCCAGCATTTT.

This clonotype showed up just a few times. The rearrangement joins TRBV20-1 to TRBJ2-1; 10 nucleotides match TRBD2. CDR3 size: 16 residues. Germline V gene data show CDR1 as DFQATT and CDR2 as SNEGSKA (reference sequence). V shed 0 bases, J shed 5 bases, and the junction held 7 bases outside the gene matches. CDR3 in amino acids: CSARERRLAGDNEQFF. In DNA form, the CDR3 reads TGCAGTGCTAGAGAACGGCGGCTAGCGGGAGACAATGAGCAGTTCTTC.